This TCR beta chain was sequenced for a study of T-cell memory formation after mild COVID-19. The CDR3 totals 15 residues. Germline loops: CDR1 DFQATT, CDR2 SNEGSKA (reference sequence). Trimming cost V 3 bases and J 7 bases, with 16 bases left between them. This clonotype has only a few counts. The antigen is undetermined. A 5'RACE reaction primed in the constant segment made cDNA libraries of TCR alpha and TCR beta, and these carried sample barcodes and UMIs. Each CDR3 protein gets one entry after TCRdb re-called the 5' RACE reads with MiXCR. The data show some 600,000 distinct CDR3 sequences, with 17% seen just once and roughly 7.8% held by the top ten. General study findings and limits: SARS-CoV-2 specificity was not confirmed for second-wave clones peaking on day 37. Clones that got smaller from day 15 to 85 had even CD4/CD8, while clones growing later tipped toward CD4+.

This receptor was identified in an adult woman who had mild COVID-19 (a few samples of this study predate the infection). Cell type and time point are not known. The V gene is TRBV20-1, the J gene TRBJ1-6; D gene uncertain. Sequenced material: PBMCs or a T cell subset sorted from them (not recorded which). Here the CDR3 reads CSAREGEWRNSPLHF. Here the CDR3 DNA reads TGCAGTGCTAGGGAAGGAGAGTGGCGAAATTCACCCCTCCACTTT.